Presented here are 17 T cell receptor beta chains from one specimen sequenced in a study of blood T cells in healthy people across ages. A second 7 to 11 cycle PCR used barcoded and J-beta primers. TCRdb reprocessed the 5' RACE reads with MiXCR, giving one entry per CDR3 protein. Here the sample spans 1.4 million or so distinct CDR3 sequences, roughly 43% being singletons. The sequenced material came from blood. These receptors were taken from a woman under 30 in good health.

Regarding this clonotype: A single base separates this from a much larger clone, so it may be a read error. This chain joins TRBV5-1 and TRBJ2-3; D is uncertain. From germline, CDR1 is SGHRS and CDR2 YFSETQ. The CDR3 spans 15 residues. CDR3 in amino acids: CTSSSTLGSTDTQYF. In nucleotides, the CDR3 is TGCACCAGCAGCTCCACCCTTGGGTCCACAGATACGCAGTATTTT.

This clonotype was seen more than once but under ten times. The V and J genes are TRBV2 and TRBJ2-3, with a possible D match to TRBD1 (5 bases). Looked up from germline, CDR1 is SNHLY and CDR2 is FYNNEI. Trimming left V 4 bases short and J 1 base short, with 9 bases between. This CDR3 spans 14 amino acids. CDR3 in amino acids: CASSGLQGTDTQYF. The CDR3 nucleotides read TGTGCCAGCAGTGGGTTACAGGGCACAGATACGCAGTATTTT.

The chain is built from TRBV5-1 and TRBJ1-1; D is unclear. The germline V gene has CDR1 SGHRS and CDR2 YFSETQ. Trimming pared 5 bases from V and 1 base from J, leaving 12 bases between. The CDR3 runs 14 residues. CDR3 region: CASSSGLPNTEAFF. CDR3 DNA sequence: TGCGCCAGCAGTTCTGGGCTACCGAACACTGAAGCTTTCTTT.

This chain links TRBV29-1 with TRBJ1-1; D may be TRBD1 (5 bases). The CDR3 is 14 residues long. V lost 6 bases to trimming and J lost 1 base, with 15 bases between them. Germline V gives CDR1 SQVTM, CDR2 ANQGSEA. The CDR3 spells CSVQRGSPNTEAFF. CDR3 nucleotides: TGCAGCGTCCAAAGGGGCAGTCCGAACACTGAAGCTTTCTTT.

This clonotype was counted at least ten times. The chain joins TRBV12-3 or TRBV12-4 to TRBJ2-1; no definite D call. The CDR3 covers 12 residues. V gave up 2 bases and J gave up 8 bases, with 7 bases separating them. CDR3 loop: CASSLSVDEQFF. CDR3 DNA: TGTGCCAGCAGTTTATCTGTCGATGAGCAGTTCTTC.

This clonotype has only a few counts. V gene TRBV29-1 combines with J gene TRBJ2-1, with 7 bases that match TRBD2. The J segment lost 9 bases and the V segment lost 6 bases, leaving 14 bases of the junction unmatched. Germline V gives CDR1 SQVTM, CDR2 ANQGSEA. CDR3 length: 14 amino acids. This chain's CDR3 is CSVPGTKLHGEQFF. The CDR3, as DNA: TGCAGCGTCCCCGGGACTAAGTTACACGGTGAGCAGTTCTTC.

The rearrangement joins TRBV5-1 to TRBJ2-1; D possibly corresponds to TRBD2 (6 bases). The assigned J gene may be wrong: the sequence end matches TRBJ2-7 better. CDR1 is SGHRS and CDR2 is YFSETQ in the germline V gene. The CDR3 length is 14 residues. The DNA for the CDR3 is TGCGCCAGTACGCCGGGACTTACGACCTACGAGCAGTACTTC. It is translated as CASTPGLTTYEQYF.

This clonotype was observed a handful of times. The chain carries TRBV29-1 and TRBJ2-1; D is undetermined. The CDR3 length is 12 residues. The germline V gene has CDR1 SQVTM and CDR2 ANQGSEA. V was clipped by 4 bases and J by 6 bases, with 10 bases between them. CDR3 amino acids: CSVVPVGNEQFF. For the CDR3, the DNA is TGCAGCGTTGTCCCAGTGGGCAATGAGCAGTTCTTC.

This clonotype came up a few times. This chain uses TRBV3-1 with TRBJ1-2; TRBD1 aligns across 10 bases. Germline CDR1 reads LGHDT; CDR2 reads YNNKEL (reference sequence). CDR3 length: 16 residues. V shed 5 bases and J 4 bases; nucleotides not matched to a gene: 10. CDR3 bases: TGTGCCAGCAGCTCACGGGACAGGGGCAGGGTCTATGGCTACACCTTC. Amino acid sequence: CASSSRDRGRVYGYTF.

CDR3 sequence reads: CASRSWGDTSYQETQYF. The CDR3 DNA reads TGTGCCAGCAGGTCATGGGGGGACACATCGTACCAAGAGACCCAGTACTTC. This chain links TRBV11-2 with TRBJ2-5, with D perhaps being TRBD1 or TRBD2 (6 bases each). Per the germline V gene, CDR1 is SGHAT and CDR2 is FQNNGV. The germline V and J ends were trimmed by 6 bases and 0 bases, with 20 bases remaining between them. This CDR3 is 17 amino acids long.

V usage is TRBV7-9 and J usage is TRBJ2-1; 7 bases line up with TRBD2. The DNA end is a closer match to TRBJ2-7, so the J assignment may be wrong. CDR1 SEHNR and CDR2 FQNEAQ come from the germline V gene (reference sequence). This CDR3 has 16 residues. The CDR3 spells CASSSLSGLSYNEQYF. For the CDR3, the DNA is TGTGCCAGCAGCTCGCTCTCGGGACTATCCTACAATGAGCAGTACTTC.

The genes are TRBV11-2 and TRBJ2-3, with 7 bases fitting TRBD2. J lost 0 bases, V lost 4 bases, and 7 bases had no gene match. Germline CDR1 reads SGHAT; CDR2 reads FQNNGV. CDR3 size: 16 residues. In DNA, the CDR3 is TGTGCCAGCAGCTCAACAGCGGGGTTCAGCACAGATACGCAGTATTTT. Its protein is CASSSTAGFSTDTQYF.

J is TRBJ2-3 and V is TRBV10-3; TRBD2 matches at 7 bases. V was pared by 3 bases and J by 3 bases, with 9 bases of the junction left unmatched. The CDR3 is made up of 16 amino acids. In germline, CDR1 is ENHRY, CDR2 SYGVKD. CDR3 protein: CAISDRGGSATDTQYF. CDR3 sequence (DNA): TGTGCCATCAGTGATCGGGGCGGGAGTGCGACAGATACGCAGTATTTT.

The chain recombines TRBV18 with TRBJ2-7; 7 nucleotides align to TRBD2. The CDR3 is 15 amino acids. After removal of 4 bases from V and 0 bases from J, the junction contained 6 bases not matched to a gene. In germline, CDR1 is KGHSH, CDR2 LQKENI. CDR3: CASSRTGGTSYEQYF. CDR3 nucleotide sequence: TGTGCCAGCTCACGGACCGGGGGGACCTCCTACGAGCAGTACTTC.

The chain uses TRBV29-1 and TRBJ1-1; no clear D gene. This CDR3 contains 13 residues. With 4 bases removed from V and 1 base from J, the gap between germline ends came to 10 bases. Looked up from germline, CDR1 is SQVTM and CDR2 is ANQGSEA. The CDR3, as DNA: TGCAGCGTTGGAGGTCATAGGAACACTGAAGCTTTCTTT. Translated: CSVGGHRNTEAFF.

V usage is TRBV7-2 and J usage is TRBJ2-4, with TRBD2 matching over 10 bases. The J call is in doubt because the DNA end fits TRBJ2-7 better. The CDR3 totals 15 residues. The germline gives CDR1 SGHTA, CDR2 FQGNSA. CDR3 nucleotides: TGTGCCAGCAGCTCCCCGGGACTAGCGATCAACGAGCAGTACTTC. Encoded protein: CASSSPGLAINEQYF.

In nucleotides, the CDR3 is TGTGCCAGCAGCGCCCCCGGGACAGGATACCAGCCCCAGCATTTT. This codes for CASSAPGTGYQPQHF. The V call is TRBV28, the J call TRBJ1-5, with 8 nucleotides matching TRBD1. Unmatched junction bases numbered 11, after V lost 6 bases and J lost 7 bases. The germline gives CDR1 MDHEN, CDR2 SYDVKM. The CDR3 consists of 15 residues. The full variable domain, in which reference TRBV28 and TRBJ1-5 provide the parts outside the CDR3, is DVKVTQSSRYLVKRTGEKVFLECVQDMDHENMFWYRQDPGLGLRLIYFSYDVKMKEKGDIPEGYSVSREKKERFSLILESASTNQTSMYLCASSAPGTGYQPQHFGDGTRLSIL.